The present TCR beta chain was sequenced within a study of blood T cell repertoires in COVID-19. The wider study: Samples came from the United States, Italy and Spain, spanning acute and convalescent COVID-19.

The trim removed 6 bases at V and 1 base at J, leaving 4 bases unmatched. Germline CDR1 reads MGHRA; CDR2 reads YSYEKL. This CDR3 has 14 residues. TCRdb keeps only in-frame clones here, not all; method: immunoSEQ multiplex PCR. The sample shows about 260,000 clones, just under 90% of them seen only once. Study members were between about 18 and 89 years old and lived in 20 to 25 US regions. Clinical history reported by participants formed the basis on which cohorts were assigned. Up to 2 weeks before entering the study, exposed participants had met a COVID-19 case. Source material: PBMCs or T cells enriched from blood (not recorded which). This receptor was identified in a man in his fifties or sixties who had been exposed to COVID-19. This chain uses TRBV4-1 with TRBJ1-1, with TRBD1 matching over 8 bases. CDR3 sequence: CASSVTGGNTEAFF. The CDR3 DNA follows: TGCGCCAGCAGTGTAACAGGGGGGAACACTGAAGCTTTCTTT.